This TCR beta chain was identified during a study of identical twins listed by TCRdb under 2016. At the level of the whole study: The study deep-sequenced TCR alpha and beta repertoires from monozygotic twins, unrelated adults of various ages and cord blood to test whether fetal clonotypes persist. To rule out contamination, replicate twin experiments were performed at different times with different library preparation protocols. The investigation overall reported the following: In monozygotic twins, out-of-frame TCR alpha sharing was systematically underestimated by recombination models, although the models agreed with sharing between unrelated individuals. Excess twin sharing in beta out-of-frame sequences was weaker because fewer shared sequences lowered the signal-to-noise ratio. Abundant cord blood beta clonotypes had fewer insertions, young adult naive repertoires showed a similar but weaker trend, and memory repertoires showed no such trend. Because the same donors could not be followed over many years, the conclusions relied on cross-sectional statistical analysis. Invariant T cells such as MAIT and iNKT could partly confound zero-insertion analyses, although diverse VJ usage argued against such confounding for most clonotypes. Out-of-frame TCR alpha sequences shared between twins showed an excess of low generation-probability sequences compared with coincidental sharing between unrelated individuals.

To note about this clonotype: Its antigen is still unknown. No much larger clone is present one base from it, and per-base qualities are unavailable.

Only healthy Caucasian donors were included. Three pairs of female monozygotic twins, all aged 18 to 29 years, were included in the twin cohort. Peripheral blood mononuclear cells were the source from which RNA for the TCR libraries was isolated. To prepare the library, 5' RACE was applied. TCRdb lists the instrument as Illumina HiSeq 2000. Template switching introduced a universal primer binding site; the final cDNA contained a unique molecular identifier, enabling accurate counting of TCR cDNA molecules. Specific primers in the conserved constant-segment region were used to synthesize first-strand cDNA for the TCR alpha and beta chains. Each cDNA library was double barcoded, with a SMART-Mk sample barcode plus Illumina barcodes, to control for contamination. Two successive PCR steps introduced TruSeq adapter sequences along with Illumina sample barcodes. The TCR alpha and beta cDNA libraries were sequenced on the Illumina HiSeq platform using custom primers. In the paper's pipeline: MiGEC was used to process raw reads and extract unique molecular identifiers, and MiXCR was used to find CDR3 positions. For each individual, recombination models were inferred using an EM algorithm with the repgenHMM and IGoR tools. The analysis of shared clonotypes was done with the tcR package in R, with sharing normalized by the product of cloneset sizes. Out-of-frame nonproductive sequences were analyzed to study raw recombination free of thymic and clonal selection effects. TCRdb reworked the public reads: Q25 trimming with fastp, MiXCR clone assembly, productive beta chains retained. Each CDR3 protein appears once, grouped with its most common genes and DNA. In this record, the V and J calls reflect TCRdb's handling and not the investigators' own analysis. The table for this sample lists roughly 630,000 distinct CDR3 sequences; less than 9% of them were counted only once. Around 1.6% of the sample goes to the ten largest clones.

V and J are truncated by 2 bases and 8 bases respectively, leaving an intervening sequence of 12 bases. Per the germline V gene, SGHAT is the CDR1 and FQNNGV is the CDR2. The CDR3 sequence holds 13 residues, the cysteine and phenylalanine included. CDR3 DNA is the only sequence kept; it has 39 bases, read in frame from the first base. The same specimen was also included in a second study, on yellow fever vaccine responses in identical twins. According to the second study: According to the authors, in identical twins the way T cells responded to vaccination appeared partly convergent and partly personalized. In identical twins, the study followed T cell clones that responded to the vaccine with precision.

The rearrangement joined TRBV11-2 to TRBJ1-2, with no D gene named confidently. Sequencing was carried out using PBMCs. The clonotype was recovered from a young woman in good health. The CDR3 protein sequence reads: CASSLSGRSGYTF. The DNA sequence is TGTGCCAGCAGCTTAAGTGGAAGGAGCGGCTACACCTTC.